The 17 T cell receptor beta chains presented below share a single source sample, sequenced in a study of cytomegalovirus exposure and HLA in healthy donors. Use of 60 Vbeta and 13 Jbeta primers characterized the PCR. The method was immunoSEQ multiplex PCR; TCRdb's version includes in-frame clones alone and lacks a portion of them. The top ten clones hold roughly 1.2% of a sample with under 150,000 clones, roughly 82% of them seen once. The specimen was PBMCs. The receptors derive from a boy between 5 and 17 years old in good health and CMV-seronegative.

This clone came up a few times. DNA of the CDR3: TGTGCCAGTAGTATATTGGCGGACAGGGCCTACGAGCAGTACTTC. Amino acids: CASSILADRAYEQYF. This sequence joins TRBV19 and TRBJ2-7; TRBD1 matches at 8 bases. Per germline, CDR1 LNHDA and CDR2 SQIVND (reference sequence). CDR3 size: 15 residues. The ends lost 2 bases at V and 2 bases at J; junction bases unmatched: 5.

The chain recombines TRBV13 with TRBJ2-6; TRBD1 is a possible D gene (7 bases). Germline V lookup: CDR1 PRHDT, CDR2 FYEKMQ (reference sequence). The V end was cut by 5 bases, the J end by 0 bases, with 17 bases between. The CDR3 runs 18 residues. DNA for the CDR3: TGTGCCAGCAGCCCTCTGGGGCAGGGGGGCTCTGGGGCCAACGTCCTGACTTTC. This codes for CASSPLGQGGSGANVLTF.

This clone occurred once. This chain uses TRBV6-5 with TRBJ2-7; the match to TRBD1 covers 8 bases. Germline V gene data show CDR1 as MNHEY and CDR2 as SVGAGI. Trimming took 2 bases from V and 6 from J; bases not matched to a gene: 3. The CDR3 runs 13 residues. DNA of the CDR3: TGTGCCAGCAGTTACGGGACAGGCAGCGAGCAGTACTTC. This sequence encodes CASSYGTGSEQYF.

J is TRBJ2-1 and V is TRBV27; TRBD1 aligns across 8 bases. Trimming took 0 bases from V and 13 from J; bases not matched to a gene: 5. The CDR3 length is 13 residues. The germline CDR1 and CDR2 sequences are MNHEY and SMNVEV (reference sequence). The CDR3 region is CASSLSIGQGQFF. In DNA, the CDR3 is TGTGCCAGCAGTTTATCGATCGGACAGGGTCAGTTCTTC.

V usage is TRBV29-1 and J usage is TRBJ2-5, with TRBD2 identical over 8 bases. V gave up 2 bases and J gave up 2 bases; unmatched junction bases: 1. Germline CDR1 is SQVTM and CDR2 is ANQGSEA. The CDR3 consists of 13 residues. The CDR3 DNA follows: TGCAGCGTTGAAAAGCGGGGGCAAGAGACCCAGTACTTC. This codes for CSVEKRGQETQYF.

A word on this clone: A junction end diverges from the germline sequence, so it may reflect a read error. The chain links TRBV7-9 to TRBJ2-2; D gene ambiguous. The CDR3 consists of 14 residues. CDR1 and CDR2 from the germline V gene are SEHNR and FQNEAQ (reference sequence). CDR3 DNA sequence: TGTTCCAGCAGCAACCGAATGGCACCGGGGGAGCTGTTTTTT. Translating it yields CSSSNRMAPGELFF.

The V gene is TRBV30, the J gene TRBJ1-3; a possible D gene is TRBD1 (6 bases). The V end lost 0 bases, the J end lost 9 bases, and 12 bases lay between the germline ends. Germline lookup yields CDR1 GTSNPN and CDR2 SVGIG (reference sequence). This CDR3 contains 13 residues. CDR3 DNA sequence: TGTGCCTGGAGTGTACCAGGGGAAGGCACCATATATTTT. As protein: CAWSVPGEGTIYF.

V is TRBV4-1 and J is TRBJ2-7; 9 nucleotides line up with TRBD2. This CDR3 comprises 16 residues. The germline gives CDR1 MGHRA, CDR2 YSYEKL. Losses at the gene ends were 0 bases for V and 5 bases for J; bases not matched to a gene: 8. The CDR3 here is CASSQDQLAGPNEQYF. The CDR3 DNA reads TGCGCCAGCAGCCAAGATCAACTAGCGGGCCCCAACGAGCAGTACTTC.

Comments on this clone: The germline gene is not matched at one end of the junction; a read error may be the cause. Additional DNA sequences in this sample encode the identical CDR3. The rearrangement joins TRBV30 to TRBJ2-6; TRBD1 matches 8 bases. Germline V lookup: CDR1 GTSNPN, CDR2 SVGIG (reference sequence). This CDR3 is built from 18 residues. The CDR3 coding sequence is TGCGCCTGGAGTGTAAGGACAGGGACTGCCTCTGGGGCCAACGTCCTGACTTTC. Translation gives CAWSVRTGTASGANVLTF.

The chain has TRBV6-4 and TRBJ2-1; 8 positions agree with TRBD2. The CDR3 runs to 14 residues. The germline gives CDR1 MRHNA, CDR2 SNTAGT. With V trimmed by 2 bases and J by 12 bases, 9 bases remained unmatched. The CDR3 region has the DNA TGTGCCAGCAGTGACCTTAGCGGGACGGCCCCGCAGTTCTTC. It translates to CASSDLSGTAPQFF.

The V and J genes are TRBV4-3 and TRBJ2-3; the match to TRBD2 covers 12 bases. CDR3 length: 16 residues. CDR1 and CDR2 (germline): LGHNA, YSLEER. V trimming: 1 base; J trimming: 1 base; junction bases outside the gene matches: 0. CDR3 protein: CASSQGLAGGTDTQYF. The CDR3 nucleotides are TGCGCCAGCAGCCAAGGACTAGCGGGAGGCACAGATACGCAGTATTTT.

The chain carries TRBV11-3 and TRBJ2-7; TRBD2 matches at 13 bases. The CDR3 extends over 17 amino acids. Germline CDR1 is SGHNT and CDR2 is YENEEA. V was pared by 3 bases and J by 2 bases, with 7 bases of the junction left unmatched. The CDR3 sequence is CASSLGTSGAMAYEQYF. Written as DNA, the CDR3 is TGTGCCAGCAGCTTGGGGACTAGCGGGGCGATGGCCTACGAGCAGTACTTC.

This chain links TRBV19 with TRBJ1-1; D is ambiguous. The CDR3 runs to 13 residues. Trimming stripped 4 bases from V and 0 bases from J, with 6 bases between. Germline assignment: CDR1 LNHDA and CDR2 SQIVND (reference sequence). CDR3 loop: CASSTLLNTEAFF. In DNA, the CDR3 is TGTGCCAGTAGTACACTGCTGAACACTGAAGCTTTCTTT.

This clone has more than one count but fewer than ten. This chain uses TRBV4-3 with TRBJ2-5; TRBD2 matches 7 bases. With V trimmed by 1 base and J by 2 bases, 7 bases remained unmatched. The CDR3 spans 16 residues. Germline V gene lookup returns CDR1 LGHNA and CDR2 YSLEER. CDR3 region: CASSQGAGEPQETQYF. The CDR3 DNA follows: TGCGCCAGCAGCCAAGGGGCGGGGGAACCTCAAGAGACCCAGTACTTC.

This chain uses TRBV6-5 with TRBJ2-1, with D possibly TRBD1 on 5 matching bases. Trimming removed 2 bases at V and 0 bases at J, with 11 bases between. The CDR3 has 16 residues. Germline V gene data show CDR1 as MNHEY and CDR2 as SVGAGI. For the CDR3, the DNA is TGTGCCAGCAGTTACGGACAACCGGGCTCCTACAATGAGCAGTTCTTC. As protein: CASSYGQPGSYNEQFF.

This clone showed up just a few times. J is TRBJ2-7 and V is TRBV5-6; D not certain. CDR3 length: 14 residues. The germline V gene has CDR1 SGHDT and CDR2 YYEEEE. V was cut by 4 bases and J by 5 bases, with 16 bases left in between. The CDR3 DNA follows: TGTGCCAGCAGCCTTTACGCGGCCGCTAACGAGCAGTACTTC. Amino acid sequence: CASSLYAAANEQYF.

The chain couples TRBV7-9 to TRBJ2-7; 8 nucleotides match TRBD1. This CDR3 comprises 14 residues. CDR1 and CDR2 from the germline V gene are SEHNR and FQNEAQ (reference sequence). V shed 5 bases, J shed 0 bases, and the junction held 3 bases outside the gene matches. CDR3 region: CASSKTGGSYEQYF. The CDR3 DNA sequence: TGTGCCAGCAGCAAAACAGGGGGCTCCTACGAGCAGTACTTC.